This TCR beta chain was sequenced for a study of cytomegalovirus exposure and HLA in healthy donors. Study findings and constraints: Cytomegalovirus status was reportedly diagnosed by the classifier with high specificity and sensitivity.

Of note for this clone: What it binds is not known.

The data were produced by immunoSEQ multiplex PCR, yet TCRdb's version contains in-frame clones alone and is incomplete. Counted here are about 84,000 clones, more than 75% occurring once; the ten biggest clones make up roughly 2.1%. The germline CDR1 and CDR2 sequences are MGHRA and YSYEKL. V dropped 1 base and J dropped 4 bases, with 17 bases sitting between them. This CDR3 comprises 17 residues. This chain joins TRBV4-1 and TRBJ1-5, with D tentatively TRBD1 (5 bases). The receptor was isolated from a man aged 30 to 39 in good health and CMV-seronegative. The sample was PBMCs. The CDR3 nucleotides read TGCGCCAGCAGCCAAGGCCTAGAAAAGGGGCTAAATCAGCCCCAGCATTTT. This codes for CASSQGLEKGLNQPQHF.